The 5 T cell receptor beta chains given below trace back to one sample, sequenced in a study of monozygotic twins with inflammatory bowel disease. TCRdb reprocessed the 5' RACE reads and keeps a single row for each CDR3 protein, giving no DNA. The sample has about 330,000 distinct CDR3 sequences; the top ten hold around 2%. The sequenced sample was blood. The receptors were gathered from a human donor with ulcerative colitis or Crohn's disease, or a healthy co-twin of an affected twin (not recorded which).

The V and J genes are TRBV7-6 and TRBJ2-7; TCRdb designates TRBD1, a call that cannot be tested without DNA. The germline CDR1 and CDR2 sequences are SGHVS and FNYEAQ. The CDR3 extends over 16 amino acids. The CDR3 sequence: CASSLNLGQVGNEQYF.

The chain is built from TRBV5-4 and TRBJ1-6. Germline values: CDR1 SGHNT, CDR2 YYREEE (reference sequence). This CDR3 region has 15 residues. The CDR3 loop is CASSLHSSVNSPLHF.

This rearrangement joins TRBV5-6 to TRBJ2-7; the D call of TRBD1 rests on TCRdb alone, since no DNA is present to check it. In germline, CDR1 is SGHDT, CDR2 YYEEEE. This CDR3 is 14 amino acids long. This CDR3 reads CASSPRPHSYEQYF.

This chain joins TRBV4-3 and TRBJ1-3; checking the TCRdb D call of TRBD1 is not possible without DNA. The germline CDR1 and CDR2 sequences are LGHNA and YSLEER. This CDR3 has 15 residues. CDR3 residues: CASSQGWGPGNTIYF.

The V call is TRBV12-3 or TRBV12-4, the J call TRBJ2-7; there is no DNA to check the TCRdb D call of TRBD1. The CDR3 length is 13 residues. CDR3 in amino acids: CASSSFQGLVRYF.